The T cell receptor (beta chain) under discussion was sequenced for a study of control samples from healthy donors and cancer patients. The CDR3 is made up of 15 amino acids. The V gene's germline CDR1 is SGHAT and CDR2 FQDESV (reference sequence). V lost 5 bases, J lost 2 bases, and 4 bases stayed unmatched. Libraries were prepared by immunoSEQ multiplex PCR; TCRdb keeps only in-frame clonotypes and omits some of them. This table has roughly 130,000 clones, roughly 88% appearing once. The chain is built from TRBV11-1 and TRBJ2-1; 9 nucleotides align to TRBD1. The sequencing input was blood. This receptor was taken from a middle-aged man in good health. CDR3 sequence (DNA): TGTGCCAGCAGCCCACAGGGGGCTGCCTACAATGAGCAGTTCTTC. Encoded protein: CASSPQGAAYNEQFF.